This passage covers 17 T cell receptor beta chains from one sample sequenced in a study of beta chain features in type 1 diabetes. Study-wide findings and caveats: Type 1 diabetes patients showed a moderate but significant shortening of TCRB CDR3s in all four CD4+ subsets.

Antigens for these TCRs are unknown. cDNA synthesis used the whole RNA isolate, giving expressed TCRB sequences. The repertoire was sequenced with immunoSEQ multiplex PCR; TCRdb's copy has only in-frame clones and lacks some. The sample yields about 700,000 clones, about an eighth seen once. The sample taken for sequencing was naive CD4+ T cells from blood. Receptor source: a man younger than 35 with type 1 diabetes.

The rearrangement links TRBV7-8 to TRBJ1-5, with D maybe TRBD1 (6 bases). V shed 4 bases and J shed 5 bases, with 15 bases lying between them. The CDR3 sequence is 15 residues long. Germline CDR1 is SGHVS and CDR2 is FQNEAQ. The CDR3 nucleotides read TGTGCCAGCAGCTCTCTGGGGGGCGGGGATCAGCCCCAGCATTTT. This sequence encodes CASSSLGGGDQPQHF.

This sequence joins TRBV30 and TRBJ1-3, with D maybe TRBD1 (5 bases). Per the germline V gene, CDR1 is GTSNPN and CDR2 is SVGIG (reference sequence). The CDR3 has 14 residues. The V and J ends lost 8 bases and 1 base respectively, with 15 bases between them. CDR3 residues: CARTQGNSGNTIYF. Here the CDR3 DNA reads TGTGCCCGGACCCAGGGTAATTCTGGAAACACCATATATTTT.

Only a few counts were recorded for this clone. The chain combines TRBV2 with TRBJ1-5; tentatively, D is TRBD1 (6 bases). The germline V and J ends were trimmed by 5 bases and 2 bases, with 7 bases remaining between them. Per germline, CDR1 SNHLY and CDR2 FYNNEI. CDR3 length equals 13 residues. The CDR3 sequence: CASSRTGNQPQHF. The CDR3 nucleotides read TGTGCCAGCAGTCGGACAGGCAATCAGCCCCAGCATTTT.

The table lists this clone with a few counts. The sample contains more than one DNA sequence encoding this CDR3. The J gene is TRBJ2-7, the V gene TRBV6-6, with 7 bases identical to TRBD1. Losses at the gene ends were 5 bases for V and 3 bases for J; bases not matched to a gene: 1. The CDR3 runs 12 residues. CDR1 MNHNY and CDR2 SVGAGI come from the germline V gene (reference sequence). Written as DNA, the CDR3 is TGTGCCAGCAGTCGGGACAGCTACGAGCAGTACTTC. Translating gives CASSRDSYEQYF.

The genes are TRBV11-2 and TRBJ2-2; 9 bases are a match to TRBD2. The germline CDR1 and CDR2 sequences are SGHAT and FQNNGV. J was trimmed by 3 bases and V by 5 bases; bases with no gene match: 7. This CDR3 comprises 16 residues. The CDR3 DNA reads TGTGCCAGCAGCCAATCCGCTAGCGGGGACACCGGGGAGCTGTTTTTT. It specifies CASSQSASGDTGELFF. The variable domain in full, completed from reference TRBV11-2 and TRBJ2-2, reads EAGVAQSPRYKIIEKRQSVAFWCNPISGHATLYWYQQILGQGPKLLIQFQNNGVVDDSQLPKDRFSAERLKGVDSTLKIQPAKLEDSAVYLCASSQSASGDTGELFFGEGSRLTVL.

The V and J genes are TRBV30 and TRBJ2-3, with D perhaps matching TRBD1 (5 bases). The germline V gene has CDR1 GTSNPN and CDR2 SVGIG (reference sequence). The V and J ends lost 7 bases and 0 bases respectively, with 17 bases between them. This CDR3 contains 15 residues. The CDR3 sequence: CAFSRQNPSTDTQYF. DNA of the CDR3: TGTGCCTTCAGCCGACAGAATCCTAGCACAGATACGCAGTATTTT. The variable domain in full, with the rest retrieved from reference TRBV30 and TRBJ2-3, is SQTIHQWPATLVQPVGSPLSLECTVEGTSNPNLYWYRQAAGRGLQLLFYSVGIGQISSEVPQNLSASRPQDRQFILSSKKLLLSDSGFYLCAFSRQNPSTDTQYFGPGTRLTVL.

This clone appeared a few times. The genes are TRBV6-6 and TRBJ1-5, with 10 bases fitting TRBD1. The CDR3 covers 16 residues. CDR1 is MNHNY, CDR2 SVGAGI, per germline (reference sequence). The junction had 12 bases not matched to a gene; V was cut back by 7 bases and J by 6 bases. DNA of the CDR3: TGTGCCAGCACCAATCTTCGACAGGGGGCATTTCAGCCCCAGCATTTT. Protein product: CASTNLRQGAFQPQHF.

This clone was observed a handful of times. The rearrangement joins TRBV6-5 to TRBJ1-3; weak D call: TRBD1 (6 bases). Per germline, CDR1 MNHEY and CDR2 SVGAGI. This CDR3 has 14 amino acids. The V and J ends lost 2 bases and 4 bases respectively, with 9 bases between them. CDR3 nucleotide sequence: TGTGCCAGCAGTTACGACAGGCGGGGAAACACCATATATTTT. This gives the protein CASSYDRRGNTIYF.

V and J are TRBV25-1 and TRBJ2-7; D possibly corresponds to TRBD1 (6 bases). Trimming removed 2 bases at V and 2 bases at J, with 22 bases between. CDR1 is MGHDK and CDR2 is SYGVNS in the germline V gene. The CDR3 consists of 18 residues. CDR3 bases: TGTGCCAGCAGTGAACCATTCTCAGGGGCAGGGTCCCCCTACGAGCAGTACTTC. Amino acid sequence: CASSEPFSGAGSPYEQYF.

In its sample, this clone was seen a few times. The chain couples TRBV6-6 to TRBJ1-2; the D gene is possibly TRBD1 (5 bases). V lost 7 bases to trimming and J lost 4 bases, with 16 bases between them. The CDR3 totals 14 residues. The germline gives CDR1 MNHNY, CDR2 SVGAGI (reference sequence). In DNA, the CDR3 is TGTGCCAGCACGTCCCCGAGGGGCGGCTATGGCTACACCTTC. This gives the protein CASTSPRGGYGYTF.

This clone occurred a few times. The CDR3 DNA sequence: TGTGCCAGCAGCCAAGTACAGGGACCCTACAATGAGCAGTTCTTC. It encodes CASSQVQGPYNEQFF. The chain joins TRBV14 to TRBJ2-1; a possible D gene is TRBD1 (6 bases). Trimming removed 1 base from V and 2 bases from J, with 9 bases in between. Germline V gene lookup returns CDR1 SGHDN and CDR2 FVKESK. The CDR3 is 15 residues long.

This clone turned up a few times. The DNA of the CDR3 is TGCGCCACCCGGACTAGCGGGGTCGAGACCCAGTACTTC. It yields the protein CATRTSGVETQYF. The chain employs TRBV5-1 and TRBJ2-5, with TRBD2 matching over 12 bases. The CDR3 contains 13 residues. Trimming removed 9 bases from V and 5 bases from J; junction bases left unmatched: 5. Germline V lookup: CDR1 SGHRS, CDR2 YFSETQ.

V usage is TRBV4-1 and J usage is TRBJ1-3; D might be TRBD1 (6 bases). Germline assignment: CDR1 MGHRA and CDR2 YSYEKL. The CDR3 is 18 residues long. Trimming took off 1 base at V and 10 bases at J, with 26 bases between the two ends. The DNA of the CDR3 is TGCGCCAGCAGCCAAGTAACGCAGGGGTCTGGTGCAGAAGGGACCATATATTTT. Its protein is CASSQVTQGSGAEGTIYF.

The chain couples TRBV10-3 to TRBJ2-7; 9 positions match TRBD1. This CDR3 is 12 amino acids long. Germline V gene lookup returns CDR1 ENHRY and CDR2 SYGVKD. The J segment lost 5 bases and the V segment lost 6 bases, leaving 2 bases of the junction unmatched. Written as DNA, the CDR3 is TGTGCCATCAGGGGGACAGGGAACGAGCAGTACTTC. It specifies CAIRGTGNEQYF.

A few counts support this clone. The J gene is TRBJ2-3, the V gene TRBV4-1; D gene uncertain. Germline values: CDR1 MGHRA, CDR2 YSYEKL. This CDR3 region has 15 residues. V was pared by 3 bases and J by 2 bases, with 12 bases between. The CDR3 loop is CASSQLGSPTDTQYF. CDR3 bases: TGCGCCAGCAGCCAGCTTGGGTCACCCACAGATACGCAGTATTTT.

The rearrangement links TRBV23-1 to TRBJ1-2, with TRBD1 matching over 7 bases. TRBV23-1 is labeled an ORF, and its function is uncertain. V was pared by 2 bases and J by 8 bases, with 8 bases of the junction left unmatched. The CDR3 is 14 residues long. The CDR3 sequence: CASSQRGRLGGYTF. The CDR3 DNA follows: TGCGCCAGCAGTCAAAGGGGGCGATTGGGCGGCTACACCTTC.

This sequence joins TRBV25-1 and TRBJ1-4; a possible D gene is TRBD1 (5 bases). CDR3 size: 16 residues. Trimming removed 2 bases from V and 6 bases from J, with 16 bases in between. Germline-derived CDR1 and CDR2 are MGHDK and SYGVNS. The CDR3 loop reads CASSEGSWRGDEKLFF. The CDR3, as DNA: TGTGCCAGCAGTGAAGGAAGCTGGAGGGGAGATGAAAAACTGTTTTTT.